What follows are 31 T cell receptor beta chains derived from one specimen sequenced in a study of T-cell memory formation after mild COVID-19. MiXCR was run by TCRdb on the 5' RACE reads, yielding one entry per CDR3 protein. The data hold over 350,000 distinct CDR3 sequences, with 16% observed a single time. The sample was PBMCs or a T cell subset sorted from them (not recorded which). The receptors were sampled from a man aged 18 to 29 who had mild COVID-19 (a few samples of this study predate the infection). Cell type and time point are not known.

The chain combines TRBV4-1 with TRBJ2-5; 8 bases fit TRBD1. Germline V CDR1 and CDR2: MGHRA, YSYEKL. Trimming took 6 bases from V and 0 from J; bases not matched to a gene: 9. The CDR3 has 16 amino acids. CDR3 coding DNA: TGCGCCAGCAGTGCCCCGGGACAGGAGGACCAAGAGACCCAGTACTTC. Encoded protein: CASSAPGQEDQETQYF.

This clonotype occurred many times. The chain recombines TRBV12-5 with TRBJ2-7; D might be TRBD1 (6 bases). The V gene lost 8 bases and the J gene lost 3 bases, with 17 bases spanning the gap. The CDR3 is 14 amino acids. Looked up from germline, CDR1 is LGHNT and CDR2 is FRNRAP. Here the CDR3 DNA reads TGTGCTAGTTCCAACAGGGTGGGTAACTACGAGCAGTACTTC. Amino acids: CASSNRVGNYEQYF. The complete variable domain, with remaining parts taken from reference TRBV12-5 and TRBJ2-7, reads DARVTQTPRHKVTEMGQEVTMRCQPILGHNTVFWYRQTMMQGLELLAYFRNRAPLDDSGMPKDRFSAEMPDATLATLKIQPSEPRDSAVYFCASSNRVGNYEQYFGPGTRLTVT.

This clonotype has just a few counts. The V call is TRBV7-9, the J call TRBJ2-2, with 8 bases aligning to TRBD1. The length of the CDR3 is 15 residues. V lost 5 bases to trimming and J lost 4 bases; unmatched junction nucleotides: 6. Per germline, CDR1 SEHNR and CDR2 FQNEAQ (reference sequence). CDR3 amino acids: CASSPTGAGTGELFF. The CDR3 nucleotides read TGTGCCAGCAGCCCGACAGGGGCCGGCACCGGGGAGCTGTTTTTT.

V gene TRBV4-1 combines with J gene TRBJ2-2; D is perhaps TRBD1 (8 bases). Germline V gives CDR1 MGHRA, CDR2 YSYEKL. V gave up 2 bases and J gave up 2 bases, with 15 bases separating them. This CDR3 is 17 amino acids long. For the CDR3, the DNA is TGCGCCAGCAGCCAATTGTACAGGGGGGGAAACACCGGGGAGCTGTTTTTT. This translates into CASSQLYRGGNTGELFF.

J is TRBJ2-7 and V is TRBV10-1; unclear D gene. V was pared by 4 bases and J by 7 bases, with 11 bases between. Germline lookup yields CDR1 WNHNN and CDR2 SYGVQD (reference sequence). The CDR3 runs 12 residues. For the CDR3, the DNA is TGCGCCAGCAGTGGGAGTTTGGGGGAGCAGTACTTC. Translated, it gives CASSGSLGEQYF.

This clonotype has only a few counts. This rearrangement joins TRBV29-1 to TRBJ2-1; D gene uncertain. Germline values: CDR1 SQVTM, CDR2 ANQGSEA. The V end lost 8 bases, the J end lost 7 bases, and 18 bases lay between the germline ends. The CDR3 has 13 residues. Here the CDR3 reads CSSLRPLRNEQFF. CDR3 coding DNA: TGCAGCTCCCTGAGGCCCCTGAGAAATGAGCAGTTCTTC.

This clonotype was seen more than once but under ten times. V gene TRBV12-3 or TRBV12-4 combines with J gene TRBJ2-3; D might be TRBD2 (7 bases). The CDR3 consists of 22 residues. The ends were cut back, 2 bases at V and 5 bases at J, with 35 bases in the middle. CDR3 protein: CASSLRTRGLIVGRGGKDTQYF. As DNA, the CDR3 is TGTGCCAGCAGTTTAAGGACGCGCGGGCTCATCGTCGGTCGCGGGGGCAAAGATACGCAGTATTTT.

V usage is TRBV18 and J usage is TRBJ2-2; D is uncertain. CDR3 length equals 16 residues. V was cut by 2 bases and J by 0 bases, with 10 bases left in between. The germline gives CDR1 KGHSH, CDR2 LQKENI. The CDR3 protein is CASSPTAAANTGELFF. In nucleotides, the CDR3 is TGTGCCAGCTCACCAACGGCCGCGGCGAACACCGGGGAGCTGTTTTTT.

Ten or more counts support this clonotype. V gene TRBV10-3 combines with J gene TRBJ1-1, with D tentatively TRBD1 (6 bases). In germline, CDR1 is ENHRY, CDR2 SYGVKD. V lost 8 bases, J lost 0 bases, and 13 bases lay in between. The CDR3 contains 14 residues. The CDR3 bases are TGTGCCATCCTGGAGGGGGGACTGAACACTGAAGCTTTCTTT. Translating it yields CAILEGGLNTEAFF.

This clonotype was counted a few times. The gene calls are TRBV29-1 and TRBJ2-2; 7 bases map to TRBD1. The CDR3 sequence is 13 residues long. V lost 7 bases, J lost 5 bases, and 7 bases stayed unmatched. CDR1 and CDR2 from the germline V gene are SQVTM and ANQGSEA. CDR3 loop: CSATTGLTGELFF. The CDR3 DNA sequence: TGCAGCGCGACGACAGGGCTAACCGGGGAGCTGTTTTTT.

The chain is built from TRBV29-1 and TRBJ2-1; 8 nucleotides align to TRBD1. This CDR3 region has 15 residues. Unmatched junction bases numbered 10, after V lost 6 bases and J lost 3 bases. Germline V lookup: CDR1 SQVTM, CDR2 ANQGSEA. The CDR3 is CSVPTRTGIYNEQFF. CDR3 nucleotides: TGCAGCGTCCCCACCAGGACAGGGATCTACAATGAGCAGTTCTTC.

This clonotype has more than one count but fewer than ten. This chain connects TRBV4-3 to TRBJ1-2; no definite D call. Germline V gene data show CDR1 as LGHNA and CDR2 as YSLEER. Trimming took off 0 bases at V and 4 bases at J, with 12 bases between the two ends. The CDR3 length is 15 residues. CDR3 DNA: TGCGCCAGCAGCCAAGATCAAGGCGCTGGCTATGGCTACACCTTC. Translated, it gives CASSQDQGAGYGYTF.

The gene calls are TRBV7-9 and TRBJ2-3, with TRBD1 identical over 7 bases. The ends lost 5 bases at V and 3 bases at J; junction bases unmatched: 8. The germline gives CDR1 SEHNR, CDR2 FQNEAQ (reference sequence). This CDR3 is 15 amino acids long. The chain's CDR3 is CASSRDRVGTDTQYF. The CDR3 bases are TGTGCCAGCAGCCGAGACAGGGTCGGAACAGATACGCAGTATTTT.

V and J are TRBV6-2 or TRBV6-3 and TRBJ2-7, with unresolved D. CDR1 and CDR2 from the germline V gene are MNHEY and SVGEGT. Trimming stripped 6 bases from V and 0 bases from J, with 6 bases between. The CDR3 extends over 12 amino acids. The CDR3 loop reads CASSSSSYEQYV. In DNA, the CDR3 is TGTGCCAGCAGCTCGAGCTCCTACGAGCAGTACGTC.

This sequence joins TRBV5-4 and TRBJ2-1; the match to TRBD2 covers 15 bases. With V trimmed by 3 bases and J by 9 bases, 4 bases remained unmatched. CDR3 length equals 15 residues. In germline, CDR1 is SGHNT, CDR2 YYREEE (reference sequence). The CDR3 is CASSSGLAGGSEQFF. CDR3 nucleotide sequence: TGTGCCAGCAGCTCGGGACTAGCGGGGGGAAGTGAGCAGTTCTTC.

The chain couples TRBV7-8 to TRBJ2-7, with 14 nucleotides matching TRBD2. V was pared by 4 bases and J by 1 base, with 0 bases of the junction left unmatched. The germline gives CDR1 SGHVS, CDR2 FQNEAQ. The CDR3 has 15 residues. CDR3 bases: TGTGCCAGCAGCTGGACTAGCGGGGGGTCCTACGAGCAGTACTTC. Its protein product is CASSWTSGGSYEQYF.

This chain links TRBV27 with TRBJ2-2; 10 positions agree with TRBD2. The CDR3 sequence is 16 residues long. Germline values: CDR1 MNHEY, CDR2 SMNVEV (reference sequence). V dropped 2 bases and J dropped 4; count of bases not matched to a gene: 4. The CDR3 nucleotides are TGTGCCAGCAGTTTACTAGCGGGGGATCCCACCGGGGAGCTGTTTTTT. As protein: CASSLLAGDPTGELFF.

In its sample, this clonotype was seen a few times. CDR3: CASSPSRGGDTQYF. The DNA of the CDR3 is TGCGCCAGCAGCCCCTCGCGGGGGGGAGATACGCAGTATTTT. The chain uses TRBV4-1 and TRBJ2-3; TRBD2 agrees at 9 bases. The length of the CDR3 is 14 residues. Germline V lookup: CDR1 MGHRA, CDR2 YSYEKL. V shed 4 bases, J shed 5 bases, and the junction held 4 bases outside the gene matches.

CDR3 amino acids: CASSLFTGFTSGANVLTF. CDR3 in DNA: TGCGCCAGCAGCTTATTTACAGGGTTTACATCTGGGGCCAACGTCCTGACTTTC. The rearrangement uses TRBV5-1 and TRBJ2-6; D might be TRBD1 (6 bases). The germline V gene has CDR1 SGHRS and CDR2 YFSETQ. Trimming took 2 bases from V and 1 from J, leaving 16 bases between them. The CDR3 has 18 amino acids.

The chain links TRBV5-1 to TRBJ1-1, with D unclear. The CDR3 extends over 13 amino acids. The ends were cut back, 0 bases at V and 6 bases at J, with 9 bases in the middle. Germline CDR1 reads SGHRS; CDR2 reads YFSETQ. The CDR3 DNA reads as TGCGCCAGCAGCTTGGGGGTGATCTCTGAAGCTTTCTTT. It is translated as CASSLGVISEAFF.

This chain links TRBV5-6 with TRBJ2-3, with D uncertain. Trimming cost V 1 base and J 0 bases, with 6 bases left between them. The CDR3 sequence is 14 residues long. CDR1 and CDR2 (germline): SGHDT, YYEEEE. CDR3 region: CASSLRISTDTQYF. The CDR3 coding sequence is TGTGCCAGCAGCTTGCGGATTAGCACAGATACGCAGTATTTT. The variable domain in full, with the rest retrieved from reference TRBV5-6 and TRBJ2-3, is DAGVTQSPTHLIKTRGQQVTLRCSPKSGHDTVSWYQQALGQGPQFIFQYYEEEERQRGNFPDRFSGHQFPNYSSELNVNALLLGDSALYLCASSLRISTDTQYFGPGTRLTVL.

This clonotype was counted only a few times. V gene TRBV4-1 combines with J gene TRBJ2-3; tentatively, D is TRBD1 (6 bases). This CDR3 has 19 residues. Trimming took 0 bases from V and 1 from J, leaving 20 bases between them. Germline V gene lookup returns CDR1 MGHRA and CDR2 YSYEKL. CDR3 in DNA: TGCGCCAGCAGCCAAGAAGGGTCTCAGGTCAGGGGCGGCACAGATACGCAGTATTTT. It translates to CASSQEGSQVRGGTDTQYF.

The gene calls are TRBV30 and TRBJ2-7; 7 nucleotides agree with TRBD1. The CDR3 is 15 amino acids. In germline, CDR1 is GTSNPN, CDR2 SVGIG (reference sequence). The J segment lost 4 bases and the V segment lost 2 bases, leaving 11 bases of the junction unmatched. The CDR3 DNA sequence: TGTGCCTGGAGTAGTGAACAGGGGAGACGATACGAGCAGTACTTC. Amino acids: CAWSSEQGRRYEQYF.

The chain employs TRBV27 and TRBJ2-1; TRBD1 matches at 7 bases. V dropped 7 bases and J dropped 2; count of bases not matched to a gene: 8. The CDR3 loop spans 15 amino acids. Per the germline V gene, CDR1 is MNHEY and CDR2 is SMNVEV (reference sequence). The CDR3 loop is CASTPGTEPYNEQFF. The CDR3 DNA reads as TGTGCCAGCACCCCCGGGACAGAACCCTACAATGAGCAGTTCTTC.

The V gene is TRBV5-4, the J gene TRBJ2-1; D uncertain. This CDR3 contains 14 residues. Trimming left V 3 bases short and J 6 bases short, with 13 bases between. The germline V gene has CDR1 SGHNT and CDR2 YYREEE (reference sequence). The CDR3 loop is CASSSAADPNEQFF. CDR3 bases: TGTGCCAGCAGCTCGGCCGCCGACCCCAATGAGCAGTTCTTC.

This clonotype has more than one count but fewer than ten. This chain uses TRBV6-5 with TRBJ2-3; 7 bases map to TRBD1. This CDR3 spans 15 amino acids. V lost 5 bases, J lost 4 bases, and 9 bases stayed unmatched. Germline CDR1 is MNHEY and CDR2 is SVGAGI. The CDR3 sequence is CASSRTGEIADTQYF. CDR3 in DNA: TGTGCCAGCAGTAGAACAGGGGAAATCGCAGATACGCAGTATTTT.

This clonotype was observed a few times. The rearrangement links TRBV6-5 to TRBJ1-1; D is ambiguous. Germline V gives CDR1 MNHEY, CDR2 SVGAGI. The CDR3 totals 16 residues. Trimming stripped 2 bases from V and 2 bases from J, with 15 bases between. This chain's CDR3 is CASSYGIGRLNTEAFF. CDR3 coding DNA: TGTGCCAGCAGTTACGGGATAGGAAGACTAAACACTGAAGCTTTCTTT.

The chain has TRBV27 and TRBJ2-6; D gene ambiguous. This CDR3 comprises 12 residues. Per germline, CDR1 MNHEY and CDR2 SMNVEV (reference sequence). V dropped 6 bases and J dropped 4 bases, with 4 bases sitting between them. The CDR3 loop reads CASRTGANVLTF. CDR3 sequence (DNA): TGTGCCAGCAGAACCGGGGCCAACGTCCTGACTTTC.

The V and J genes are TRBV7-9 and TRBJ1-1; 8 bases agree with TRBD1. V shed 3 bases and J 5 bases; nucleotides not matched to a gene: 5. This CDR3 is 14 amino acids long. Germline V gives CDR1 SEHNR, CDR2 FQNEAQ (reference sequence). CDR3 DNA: TGTGCCAGCAGCTTTCAACAGGGGGGGACTGAAGCTTTCTTT. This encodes CASSFQQGGTEAFF.

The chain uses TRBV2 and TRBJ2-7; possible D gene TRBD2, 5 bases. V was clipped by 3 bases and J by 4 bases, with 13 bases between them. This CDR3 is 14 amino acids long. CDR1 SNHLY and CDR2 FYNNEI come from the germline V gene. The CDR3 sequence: CASSDEVRRYEQYF. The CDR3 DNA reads TGTGCCAGCAGTGATGAGGTCCGGAGGTACGAGCAGTACTTC.

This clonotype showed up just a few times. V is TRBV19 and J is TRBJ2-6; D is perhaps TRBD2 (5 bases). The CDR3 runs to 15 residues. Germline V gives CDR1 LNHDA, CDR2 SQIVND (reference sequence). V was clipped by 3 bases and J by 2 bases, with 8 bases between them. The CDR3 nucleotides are TGTGCCAGTAGTATGCCGGGGACTGGGGCCAACGTCCTGACTTTC. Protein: CASSMPGTGANVLTF.